Below are 26 T cell receptor beta chains sequenced from a single sample in a study of brain metastases from non-small cell lung cancer. The protocol was immunoSEQ multiplex PCR, while the TCRdb copy is restricted to in-frame clones and leaves out a portion. The table has more than 950 clones, 84% seen once. The sequencing sample was made of tumor-adjacent normal tissue. The receptors here all came from a donor at least 40 years old with non-small cell lung cancer.

This clone turned up a few times. V is TRBV13 and J is TRBJ2-5; D gene unclear. The germline V gene has CDR1 PRHDT and CDR2 FYEKMQ (reference sequence). Trimming left V 2 bases short and J 1 base short, with 2 bases between. This CDR3 region has 12 residues. In nucleotides, the CDR3 is TGTGCCAGCAGCTTACTCCAAGAGACCCAGTACTTC. Translating gives CASSLLQETQYF.

Comment on this clone: Compared with germline, one end of the junction differs, possibly owing to a read error. CDR3 coding DNA: TGTGCCAGCAGCCCCCCGGGGTCGAACACTAAAGCTTTCTTT. It translates to CASSPPGSNTKAFF. The chain joins TRBV7-9 to TRBJ1-1; D unclear. This CDR3 is 14 amino acids long. Germline CDR1 and CDR2: SEHNR and FQNEAQ (reference sequence).

J is TRBJ1-1 and V is TRBV4-3; D is perhaps TRBD1 (5 bases). The CDR3 has 13 amino acids. Trimming took off 0 bases at V and 6 bases at J, with 8 bases between the two ends. Germline values: CDR1 LGHNA, CDR2 YSLEER. CDR3 coding DNA: TGCGCCAGCAGCCAAGATGGGGGATCTGAAGCTTTCTTT. Translation gives CASSQDGGSEAFF.

As for this clone: Mismatch with germline at one junction end may stem from a read error. V is TRBV5-4 and J is TRBJ2-7, with 7 bases that match TRBD1. Germline values: CDR1 SGHNT, CDR2 YYREEE (reference sequence). The CDR3 is 13 residues long. In DNA, the CDR3 is TGTGCCAGCAGCTCCGGGACAGACTACGGGCAGTACTTC. It specifies CASSSGTDYGQYF. The full variable domain, in which reference TRBV5-4 and TRBJ2-7 provide the parts outside the CDR3, is ETGVTQSPTHLIKTRGQQVTLRCSSQSGHNTVSWYQQALGQGPQFIFQYYREEENGRGNFPPRFSGLQFPNYSSELNVNALELDDSALYLCASSSGTDYGQYFGPGTRLTVT.

This chain joins TRBV5-4 and TRBJ2-3; D is unresolved. The V gene's germline CDR1 is SGHNT and CDR2 YYREEE (reference sequence). Trimming pared 3 bases from V and 1 base from J, leaving 6 bases between. The CDR3 loop spans 13 amino acids. The CDR3 protein is CASSSDGTDTQYF. As DNA, the CDR3 is TGTGCCAGCAGCTCGGACGGCACAGATACGCAGTATTTT.

This chain uses TRBV5-5 with TRBJ2-2; the match to TRBD2 covers 8 bases. V shed 4 bases, J shed 7 bases, and the junction held 18 bases outside the gene matches. This CDR3 contains 18 residues. In germline, CDR1 is SGHKS, CDR2 YYEKEE (reference sequence). CDR3 bases: TGTGCCAGCAGCCGCGAGAGACTAGCGTTTTCGAATATCGGGGAGCTGTTTTTT. Translated, it gives CASSRERLAFSNIGELFF.

The chain joins TRBV6-2 or TRBV6-3 to TRBJ2-7; 9 nucleotides line up with TRBD2. The V gene's germline CDR1 is MNHEY and CDR2 SVGEGT. The CDR3 has 14 residues. Germline trimming cut 7 bases from V and 4 bases from J; bases unmatched to any gene: 8. The CDR3 DNA reads TGTGCCAGCACCCCGACTAGCGGTTTTTACGAGCAGTACTTC. Amino acid sequence: CASTPTSGFYEQYF.

The chain recombines TRBV6-5 with TRBJ2-1, with D possibly TRBD1 on 6 matching bases. Trimming removed 3 bases from V and 11 bases from J, with 17 bases in between. CDR1 and CDR2 from the germline V gene are MNHEY and SVGAGI. This CDR3 comprises 14 residues. The CDR3 coding sequence is TGTGCCAGCAGTTATAATCCCCGTCGGGACAAGCAGTTCTTC. As protein: CASSYNPRRDKQFF.

The chain joins TRBV7-8 to TRBJ1-1; D gene ambiguous. This CDR3 has 15 residues. Deletions cut 2 bases from V and 3 bases from J, with 13 bases between. The germline gives CDR1 SGHVS, CDR2 FQNEAQ. The CDR3, as DNA: TGTGCCAGCAGCTTAAGTTTGGACGGGGACACTGAAGCTTTCTTT. This codes for CASSLSLDGDTEAFF. The full variable domain, in which reference TRBV7-8 and TRBJ1-1 provide the parts outside the CDR3, is GAGVSQSPRYKVAKRGQDVALRCDPISGHVSLFWYQQALGQGPEFLTYFQNEAQLDKSGLPSDRFFAERPEGSVSTLKIQRTQQEDSAVYLCASSLSLDGDTEAFFGQGTRLTVV.

The CDR3 nucleotides are TGCAGTGCTAGTCCTCTATGGGAGAGCTCCTATAATTCACCCCTCCACTTT. This translates into CSASPLWESSYNSPLHF. The chain joins TRBV20-1 to TRBJ1-6; no reliable D call. Germline lookup yields CDR1 DFQATT and CDR2 SNEGSKA (reference sequence). Trimming stripped 3 bases from V and 0 bases from J, with 15 bases between. This CDR3 comprises 17 residues.

The chain employs TRBV7-9 and TRBJ1-2; a possible D gene is TRBD1 (5 bases). CDR3 size: 16 residues. The germline CDR1 and CDR2 sequences are SEHNR and FQNEAQ (reference sequence). The V and J ends lost 7 bases and 7 bases respectively, with 25 bases between them. The CDR3 here is CASNSGDRTWLTGYTF. The CDR3 DNA is TGTGCCAGCAACTCAGGAGACAGAACATGGCTAACTGGCTACACCTTC. The entire variable domain, with the rest obtained from reference TRBV7-9 and TRBJ1-2, is as follows: DTGVSQNPRHKITKRGQNVTFRCDPISEHNRLYWYRQTLGQGPEFLTYFQNEAQLEKSRLLSDRFSAERPKGSFSTLEIQRTEQGDSAMYLCASNSGDRTWLTGYTFGSGTRLTVV.

In regard to this clone: Germline and junction disagree at one end, which may indicate a read error. The chain employs TRBV7-6 and TRBJ2-3; 9 bases align to TRBD2. CDR1 is SGHVS, CDR2 FNYEAQ, per germline. This CDR3 has 17 residues. This chain's CDR3 is CANSPSGLAGTSDTQYF. The CDR3 DNA reads TGTGCCAACAGCCCCAGCGGGCTAGCGGGGACTTCTGATACGCAGTATTTT.

The rearrangement joins TRBV18 to TRBJ2-5, with 9 bases lining up with TRBD1. The germline V gene encodes CDR1 KGHSH and CDR2 LQKENI. The CDR3 contains 16 residues. V shed 3 bases, J shed 5 bases, and the junction held 10 bases outside the gene matches. CDR3 nucleotide sequence: TGTGCCAGCTCACCGACAGGGGGAATTCCAGGGGAGACCCAGTACTTC. Translating gives CASSPTGGIPGETQYF. The whole variable domain, filled in from reference TRBV18 and TRBJ2-5, reads NAGVMQNPRHLVRRRGQEARLRCSPMKGHSHVYWYRQLPEEGLKFMVYLQKENIIDESGMPKERFSAEFPKEGPSILRIQQVVRGDSAAYFCASSPTGGIPGETQYFGPGTRLLVL.

The V and J genes are TRBV6-6 and TRBJ1-1, with D possibly being TRBD1 (5 bases). The V end was cut by 2 bases, the J end by 6 bases, with 13 bases between. The CDR3 contains 14 residues. Looked up from germline, CDR1 is MNHNY and CDR2 is SVGAGI (reference sequence). The CDR3 DNA reads TGTGCCAGCAGTTACGCCCAGGGTGGACCTGAAGCTTTCTTT. Its translation is CASSYAQGGPEAFF.

The gene calls are TRBV29-1 and TRBJ1-1; the D gene is possibly TRBD1 (5 bases). The CDR3 totals 15 residues. Looked up from germline, CDR1 is SQVTM and CDR2 is ANQGSEA. V was pared by 3 bases and J by 3 bases, with 17 bases between. This chain's CDR3 is CSVDRAFAKDTEAFF. In DNA form, the CDR3 reads TGCAGCGTTGACAGGGCTTTTGCAAAGGACACTGAAGCTTTCTTT.

The genes are TRBV29-1 and TRBJ2-5, with 9 bases lining up with TRBD2. The CDR3 totals 12 residues. Looked up from germline, CDR1 is SQVTM and CDR2 is ANQGSEA. J was trimmed by 2 bases and V by 7 bases; bases with no gene match: 2. CDR3 sequence reads: CSGRGGQETQYF. The CDR3 nucleotides read TGCAGCGGGCGGGGGGGTCAAGAGACCCAGTACTTC.

The rearrangement uses TRBV2 and TRBJ2-1; the D gene is possibly TRBD2 (5 bases). Germline CDR1 reads SNHLY; CDR2 reads FYNNEI. The CDR3 spans 14 residues. V lost 3 bases and J lost 4, with 10 bases in between. CDR3 bases: TGTGCCAGCAGTGAGGTGGGAGAGTACAATGAGCAGTTCTTC. It is translated as CASSEVGEYNEQFF.

The CDR3 is CASSMGITGYGYTF. In nucleotides, the CDR3 is TGTGCCAGTAGTATGGGGATAACGGGCTATGGCTACACCTTC. The chain recombines TRBV19 with TRBJ1-2, with D unclear. The germline gives CDR1 LNHDA, CDR2 SQIVND (reference sequence). The V end was cut by 3 bases, the J end by 4 bases, with 12 bases between. The CDR3 is 14 residues long.

V gene TRBV5-6 combines with J gene TRBJ1-4, with 10 nucleotides matching TRBD1. V lost 0 bases and J lost 8; bases outside the gene matches: 7. CDR1 and CDR2 (germline): SGHDT, YYEEEE. CDR3 length: 16 residues. The CDR3 spells CASSLALGTGEEKLFF. CDR3 nucleotides: TGTGCCAGCAGCTTGGCCTTGGGGACAGGGGAAGAAAAACTGTTTTTT.

The chain employs TRBV7-9 and TRBJ1-1, with 7 bases identical to TRBD1. This CDR3 contains 15 residues. With 3 bases clipped from V and 4 bases from J, the junction kept 8 bases outside the gene matches. CDR1 is SEHNR, CDR2 FQNEAQ, per germline (reference sequence). CDR3: CASSFGARGTTEAFF. The CDR3 coding sequence is TGTGCCAGCAGCTTCGGGGCCAGGGGGACCACTGAAGCTTTCTTT.

The J gene is TRBJ2-1, the V gene TRBV4-2, with D uncertain. CDR1 is LGHNA and CDR2 is YNFKEQ in the germline V gene. V dropped 4 bases and J dropped 4 bases, with 14 bases sitting between them. CDR3 length: 15 residues. DNA of the CDR3: TGTGCCAGCAGCCCGGAGAGGAGTGGGTACAATGAGCAGTTCTTC. It yields the protein CASSPERSGYNEQFF.

This clone has just one count. The J gene is TRBJ2-2, the V gene TRBV28; D might be TRBD2 (5 bases). Germline V CDR1 and CDR2: MDHEN, SYDVKM. The germline V and J ends were trimmed by 6 bases and 4 bases, with 18 bases remaining between them. The CDR3 extends over 16 amino acids. The CDR3 protein is CASRSGLAGGTGELFF. The CDR3 coding sequence is TGTGCCAGCAGGTCTGGACTGGCAGGAGGCACCGGGGAGCTGTTTTTT.

The chain recombines TRBV14 with TRBJ2-1, with 9 bases fitting TRBD1. J lost 5 bases, V lost 4 bases, and 12 bases had no gene match. Looked up from germline, CDR1 is SGHDN and CDR2 is FVKESK. The CDR3 is 17 amino acids. The CDR3 protein is CASSRHRGPRFDNEQFF. CDR3 nucleotide sequence: TGTGCCAGCAGCCGTCACAGGGGGCCCCGTTTCGACAATGAGCAGTTCTTC.

For this clone: The sample carries other DNA sequences with the same CDR3. V usage is TRBV5-6 and J usage is TRBJ2-7; TRBD2 might be the D (6 bases). This CDR3 is 15 amino acids long. The germline V and J ends were trimmed by 3 bases and 1 base, with 14 bases remaining between them. Germline lookup yields CDR1 SGHDT and CDR2 YYEEEE. CDR3: CASSSREAYSYEQYF. Written as DNA, the CDR3 is TGTGCCAGCAGCTCCAGGGAGGCATATTCCTACGAGCAGTACTTC. Using reference TRBV5-6 and TRBJ2-7 for the parts outside the CDR3, the full variable domain is DAGVTQSPTHLIKTRGQQVTLRCSPKSGHDTVSWYQQALGQGPQFIFQYYEEEERQRGNFPDRFSGHQFPNYSSELNVNALLLGDSALYLCASSSREAYSYEQYFGPGTRLTVT.

The V gene is TRBV19, the J gene TRBJ1-1, with D perhaps matching TRBD1 (5 bases). Germline CDR1 reads LNHDA; CDR2 reads SQIVND (reference sequence). Deletions cut 7 bases from V and 1 base from J, with 19 bases between. The CDR3 spans 16 residues. As DNA, the CDR3 is TGTGCCAGTAAGGGGACCGGGGCCCTTAAGAACACTGAAGCTTTCTTT. Encoded protein: CASKGTGALKNTEAFF.

V is TRBV5-6 and J is TRBJ2-7; 9 nucleotides agree with TRBD2. CDR1 is SGHDT and CDR2 is YYEEEE in the germline V gene. The CDR3 spans 15 residues. V dropped 4 bases and J dropped 4; count of bases not matched to a gene: 9. In DNA, the CDR3 is TGTGCCAGCAGCCTGGGGAGGAGCGGGAGGTACGAGCAGTACTTC. As protein: CASSLGRSGRYEQYF.